The 18 T cell receptor beta chains below were found in one sample sequenced in a study of response to subunit inactivated influenza vaccine. TCRdb reanalysed the RT-PCR reads using MiXCR and keeps one entry per CDR3 protein. The sample includes about 780,000 distinct CDR3 sequences, approximately 17% of them seen just once. Sequencing was performed on PBMCs from blood, taken around 5 days after vaccination. The receptors here all came from a man aged 50-60 years who received an inactivated influenza vaccine.

The rearrangement links TRBV7-9 to TRBJ2-7; TRBD2 agrees at 9 bases. Germline CDR1 reads SEHNR; CDR2 reads FQNEAQ (reference sequence). The CDR3 covers 15 residues. V was clipped by 5 bases and J by 2 bases; unmatched bases: 7. The CDR3 nucleotides read TGTGCCAGCAGCGGGCTAGCGGGGCCACCCTACGAGCAGTACTTC. This encodes CASSGLAGPPYEQYF.

The rearrangement uses TRBV7-9 and TRBJ1-2, with no clear D. CDR1 and CDR2 from the germline V gene are SEHNR and FQNEAQ (reference sequence). The V gene lost 3 bases and the J gene lost 10 bases, with 18 bases spanning the gap. This CDR3 has 14 residues. DNA for the CDR3: TGTGCCAGCAGCTTTTTGTCGGGTACGGACTACTACACCTTC. Its protein product is CASSFLSGTDYYTF.

The rearrangement joins TRBV7-2 to TRBJ2-7; the match to TRBD2 covers 8 bases. The V and J ends lost 3 bases and 4 bases, in that order; junction bases with no gene match: 11. Looked up from germline, CDR1 is SGHTA and CDR2 is FQGNSA. CDR3 size: 16 residues. CDR3 coding DNA: TGTGCCAGCAGCTTGTCCAGCGGGGGCCAACAATACGAGCAGTACTTC. Its protein is CASSLSSGGQQYEQYF.

This chain joins TRBV29-1 and TRBJ2-1; 10 nucleotides agree with TRBD2. Germline lookup yields CDR1 SQVTM and CDR2 ANQGSEA. Trimming cost V 7 bases and J 4 bases; bases outside gene matches: 7. The CDR3 loop spans 14 amino acids. The CDR3 here is CSASSGRGYNEQFF. CDR3 DNA: TGCAGCGCATCGAGCGGGAGGGGTTACAATGAGCAGTTCTTC.

J is TRBJ2-3 and V is TRBV4-1; 9 nucleotides line up with TRBD2. CDR3 length: 18 amino acids. J was trimmed by 2 bases and V by 1 base; bases with no gene match: 10. Germline CDR1 is MGHRA and CDR2 is YSYEKL. CDR3 region: CASSQVSRGLAFTDTQYF. CDR3 coding DNA: TGCGCCAGCAGCCAAGTATCTCGAGGACTAGCGTTCACAGATACGCAGTATTTT.

This clonotype was counted at least ten times. The chain uses TRBV5-1 and TRBJ2-1, with a weak D call TRBD1 (5 bases). Between the trimmed V and J ends, which lost 0 bases and 10 bases, there was a span of 5 bases. The CDR3 length is 11 residues. Germline lookup yields CDR1 SGHRS and CDR2 YFSETQ. CDR3 region: CASSLDREQFF. Written as DNA, the CDR3 is TGCGCCAGCAGCTTGGACAGGGAGCAGTTCTTC.

The chain links TRBV20-1 to TRBJ1-1; D is possibly TRBD1 (6 bases). The CDR3 consists of 14 residues. The V gene's germline CDR1 is DFQATT and CDR2 SNEGSKA (reference sequence). The CDR3 DNA sequence: TGCAGAGTACCAGGGGACGACCTGAACACTGAAGCTTTCTTT. Translated: CRVPGDDLNTEAFF.

V gene TRBV14 combines with J gene TRBJ2-3; 14 bases map to TRBD2. CDR3 length equals 15 residues. V shed 4 bases and J 4 bases; nucleotides not matched to a gene: 1. CDR1 is SGHDN and CDR2 is FVKESK in the germline V gene. Here the CDR3 DNA reads TGTGCCAGCAGCCGGACTAGCGGGAGGTCAGATACGCAGTATTTT. This gives the protein CASSRTSGRSDTQYF.

This chain uses TRBV6-6 with TRBJ2-7; no clear D. Trimming stripped 5 bases from V and 6 bases from J, with 8 bases between. Germline values: CDR1 MNHNY, CDR2 SVGAGI (reference sequence). The CDR3 has 11 amino acids. CDR3: CASSTRGEQYF. The CDR3, as DNA: TGTGCCAGCAGTACCCGAGGCGAGCAGTACTTC.

This clonotype was recorded a few times. This chain connects TRBV20-1 to TRBJ2-1; D is undetermined. The V gene's germline CDR1 is DFQATT and CDR2 SNEGSKA (reference sequence). The CDR3 is 15 residues long. V was shortened by 3 bases and J by 0 bases, with 12 bases between the two germline ends. This chain's CDR3 is CSASPSLSSYNEQFF. The DNA for the CDR3 is TGCAGTGCTAGCCCCTCCCTAAGCTCCTACAATGAGCAGTTCTTC.

There are a few counts of this clonotype. The J gene is TRBJ1-5, the V gene TRBV6-1, with D tentatively TRBD1 (5 bases). V gave up 8 bases and J gave up 4 bases, with 21 bases separating them. The germline V gene encodes CDR1 MNHNS and CDR2 SASEGT. The CDR3 covers 16 residues. The CDR3 DNA follows: TGTGCCAGCCTTTCTCCTCGGGGGGTGGGGAATCAGCCCCAGCATTTT. It yields the protein CASLSPRGVGNQPQHF.

This chain uses TRBV4-2 with TRBJ2-1; 13 nucleotides line up with TRBD2. CDR1 LGHNA and CDR2 YNFKEQ come from the germline V gene. The trim removed 4 bases at V and 0 bases at J, leaving 9 bases unmatched. This CDR3 is built from 19 residues. CDR3 residues: CASSRTSGSYRSSYNEQFF. CDR3 in DNA: TGTGCCAGCAGCCGGACTAGCGGGAGCTACCGGAGCTCCTACAATGAGCAGTTCTTC.

This clonotype was counted a few times. The genes are TRBV5-1 and TRBJ2-1, with TRBD1 matching 10 bases. The V segment lost 2 bases and the J segment 9 bases; nucleotides outside the gene matches: 8. CDR1 is SGHRS and CDR2 is YFSETQ in the germline V gene. The CDR3 is made up of 15 amino acids. CDR3 in amino acids: CASSFDRGQMVEQFF. The CDR3 nucleotides read TGCGCCAGCAGCTTCGACAGGGGGCAGATGGTTGAGCAGTTCTTC.

This clonotype was recorded a few times. The CDR3 here is CASRHIPGRKTDTQYF. The CDR3 nucleotides are TGTGCCAGCAGACATATACCGGGACGGAAGACAGATACGCAGTATTTT. The chain carries TRBV6-1 and TRBJ2-3; D may match TRBD1 or TRBD2 (5 bases each). V was cut by 6 bases and J by 3 bases, with 19 bases left in between. This CDR3 region has 16 residues. Germline CDR1 reads MNHNS; CDR2 reads SASEGT.

The chain uses TRBV5-1 and TRBJ2-3; tentatively, D is TRBD2 (7 bases). The ends were cut back, 3 bases at V and 4 bases at J, with 15 bases in the middle. CDR1 is SGHRS and CDR2 is YFSETQ in the germline V gene. The CDR3 spans 15 residues. The CDR3 is CASSSGDYIADTQYF. Here the CDR3 DNA reads TGCGCCAGCAGCTCAGGGGACTACATCGCAGATACGCAGTATTTT.

The V call is TRBV5-5, the J call TRBJ2-7, with D tentatively TRBD1 (6 bases). Germline CDR1 SGHKS, CDR2 YYEKEE (reference sequence). The CDR3 consists of 12 residues. V dropped 2 bases and J dropped 5 bases, with 8 bases sitting between them. CDR3 in DNA: TGTGCCAGCAGCTTCCAGGGGCACGAGCAGTACTTC. It specifies CASSFQGHEQYF.

This clonotype came up many times. The chain has TRBV5-1 and TRBJ2-5; TRBD1 matches 9 bases. CDR1 is SGHRS, CDR2 YFSETQ, per germline. V trimming: 7 bases; J trimming: 5 bases; junction bases outside the gene matches: 12. The CDR3 spans 15 residues. The DNA for the CDR3 is TGCGCCAGCGCCTTTACAGGGGGCGTGGGGGAGACCCAGTACTTC. This translates into CASAFTGGVGETQYF. The whole variable domain, filled in from reference TRBV5-1 and TRBJ2-5, reads KAGVTQTPRYLIKTRGQQVTLSCSPISGHRSVSWYQQTPGQGLQFLFEYFSETQRNKGNFPGRFSGRQFSNSRSEMNVSTLELGDSALYLCASAFTGGVGETQYFGPGTRLLVL.

The chain couples TRBV7-2 to TRBJ2-3, with a tentative D call TRBD2 (6 bases). The V gene's germline CDR1 is SGHTA and CDR2 FQGNSA. Between the trimmed V and J ends, which lost 5 bases and 4 bases, there was a span of 16 bases. This CDR3 contains 15 residues. CDR3 loop: CASSTGTFYPDTQYF. DNA for the CDR3: TGTGCCAGCAGCACGGGGACTTTTTACCCAGATACGCAGTATTTT.